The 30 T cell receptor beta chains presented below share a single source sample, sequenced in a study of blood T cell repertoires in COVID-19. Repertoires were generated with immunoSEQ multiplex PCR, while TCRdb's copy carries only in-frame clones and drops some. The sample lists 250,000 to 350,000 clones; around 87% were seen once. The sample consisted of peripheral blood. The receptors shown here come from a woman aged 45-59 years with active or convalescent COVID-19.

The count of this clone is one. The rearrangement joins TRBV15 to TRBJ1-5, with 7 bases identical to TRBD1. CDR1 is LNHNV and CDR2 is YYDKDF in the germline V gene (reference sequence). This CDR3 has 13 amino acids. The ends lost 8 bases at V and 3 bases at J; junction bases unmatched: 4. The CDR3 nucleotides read TGTGCCACCGCACAGGGGTTCAATCAGCCCCAGCATTTT. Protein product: CATAQGFNQPQHF.

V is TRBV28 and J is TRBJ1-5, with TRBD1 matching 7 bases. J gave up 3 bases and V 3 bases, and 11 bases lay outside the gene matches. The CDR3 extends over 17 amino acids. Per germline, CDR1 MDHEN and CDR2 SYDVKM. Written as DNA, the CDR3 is TGTGCCAGCAGTTTCCCCCGGGGCGACAGGGCCAATCAGCCCCAGCATTTT. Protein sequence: CASSFPRGDRANQPQHF. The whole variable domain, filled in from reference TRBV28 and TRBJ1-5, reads DVKVTQSSRYLVKRTGEKVFLECVQDMDHENMFWYRQDPGLGLRLIYFSYDVKMKEKGDIPEGYSVSREKKERFSLILESASTNQTSMYLCASSFPRGDRANQPQHFGDGTRLSIL.

CDR3: CASSLAGGIYGYTF. The DNA of the CDR3 is TGTGCCAGCAGTTTAGCGGGGGGGATTTATGGCTACACCTTC. J is TRBJ1-2 and V is TRBV28; maybe TRBD1 (5 bases). CDR1 and CDR2 (germline): MDHEN, SYDVKM. The CDR3 runs to 14 residues. Deletions cut 2 bases from V and 5 bases from J, with 12 bases between.

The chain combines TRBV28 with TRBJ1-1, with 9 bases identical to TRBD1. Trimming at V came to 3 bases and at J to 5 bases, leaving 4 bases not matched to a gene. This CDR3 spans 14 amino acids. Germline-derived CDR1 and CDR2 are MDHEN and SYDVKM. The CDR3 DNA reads TGTGCCAGCAGTTTGGCGGACAGGGGAACTGAAGCTTTCTTT. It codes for CASSLADRGTEAFF.

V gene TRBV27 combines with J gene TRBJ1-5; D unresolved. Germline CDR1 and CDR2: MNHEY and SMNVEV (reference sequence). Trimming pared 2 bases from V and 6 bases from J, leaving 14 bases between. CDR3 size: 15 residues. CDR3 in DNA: TGTGCCAGCAGTTTAACCGGGGTCGGAAGTCAGCCCCAGCATTTT. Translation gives CASSLTGVGSQPQHF.

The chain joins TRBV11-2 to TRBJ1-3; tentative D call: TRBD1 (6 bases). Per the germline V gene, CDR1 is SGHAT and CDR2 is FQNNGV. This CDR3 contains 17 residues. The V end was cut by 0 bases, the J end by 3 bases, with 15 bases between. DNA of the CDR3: TGTGCCAGCAGCTTAGATCAAAGGGGGACGATTGGAAACACCATATATTTT. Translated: CASSLDQRGTIGNTIYF. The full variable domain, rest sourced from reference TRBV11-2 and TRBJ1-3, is EAGVAQSPRYKIIEKRQSVAFWCNPISGHATLYWYQQILGQGPKLLIQFQNNGVVDDSQLPKDRFSAERLKGVDSTLKIQPAKLEDSAVYLCASSLDQRGTIGNTIYFGEGSWLTVV.

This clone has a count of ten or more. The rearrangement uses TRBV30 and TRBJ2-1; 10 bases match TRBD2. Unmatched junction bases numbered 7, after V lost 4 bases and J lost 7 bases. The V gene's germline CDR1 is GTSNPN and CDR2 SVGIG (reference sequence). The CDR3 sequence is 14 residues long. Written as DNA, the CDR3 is TGTGCCTGGAAAAGGAGCGGGGGGGCGAATGAGCAGTTCTTC. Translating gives CAWKRSGGANEQFF.

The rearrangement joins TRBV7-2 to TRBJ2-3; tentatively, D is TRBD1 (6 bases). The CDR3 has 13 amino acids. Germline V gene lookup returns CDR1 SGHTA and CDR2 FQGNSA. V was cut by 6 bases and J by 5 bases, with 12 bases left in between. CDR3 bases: TGTGCCAGCAGGGGACACGGAGGAGATACGCAGTATTTT. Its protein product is CASRGHGGDTQYF.

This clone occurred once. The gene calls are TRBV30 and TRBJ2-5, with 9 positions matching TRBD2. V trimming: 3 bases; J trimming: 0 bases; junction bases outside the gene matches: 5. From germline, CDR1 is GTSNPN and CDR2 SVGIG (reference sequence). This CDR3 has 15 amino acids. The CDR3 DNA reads TGTGCCTGGAGGGATAGCGGGAGTTACCAAGAGACCCAGTACTTC. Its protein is CAWRDSGSYQETQYF.

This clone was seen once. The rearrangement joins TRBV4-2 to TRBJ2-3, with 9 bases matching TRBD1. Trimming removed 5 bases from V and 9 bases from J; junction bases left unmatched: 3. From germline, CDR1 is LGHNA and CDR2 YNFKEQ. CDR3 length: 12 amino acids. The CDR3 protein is CASSTDRGTQYF. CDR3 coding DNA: TGTGCCAGCAGCACGGACAGGGGAACGCAGTATTTT.

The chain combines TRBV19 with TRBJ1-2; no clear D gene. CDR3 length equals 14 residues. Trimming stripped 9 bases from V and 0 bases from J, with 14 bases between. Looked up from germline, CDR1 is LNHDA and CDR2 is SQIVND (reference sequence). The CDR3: CASARDVTNYGYTF. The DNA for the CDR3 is TGTGCCAGCGCCCGGGATGTTACTAACTATGGCTACACCTTC.

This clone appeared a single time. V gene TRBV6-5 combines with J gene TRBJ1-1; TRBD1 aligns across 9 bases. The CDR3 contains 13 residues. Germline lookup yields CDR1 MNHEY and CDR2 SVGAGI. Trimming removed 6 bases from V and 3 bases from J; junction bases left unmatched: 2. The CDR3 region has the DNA TGTGCCAGCAGGGGACAGGGTTACACTGAAGCTTTCTTT. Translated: CASRGQGYTEAFF.

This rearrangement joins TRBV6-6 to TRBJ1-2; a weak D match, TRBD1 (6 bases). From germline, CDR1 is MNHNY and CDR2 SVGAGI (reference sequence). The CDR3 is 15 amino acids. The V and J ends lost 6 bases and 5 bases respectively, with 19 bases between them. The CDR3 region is CASRSGQRQSYGYTF. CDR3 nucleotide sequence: TGTGCCAGCAGAAGCGGACAGAGGCAGTCTTATGGCTACACCTTC.

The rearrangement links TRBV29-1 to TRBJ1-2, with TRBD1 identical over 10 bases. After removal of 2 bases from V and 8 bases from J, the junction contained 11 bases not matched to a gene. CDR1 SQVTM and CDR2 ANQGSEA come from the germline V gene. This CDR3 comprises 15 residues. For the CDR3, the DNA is TGCAGCGTTGAACAGTGGGACAGGGGCGGAGAGGGCTACACCTTC. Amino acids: CSVEQWDRGGEGYTF.

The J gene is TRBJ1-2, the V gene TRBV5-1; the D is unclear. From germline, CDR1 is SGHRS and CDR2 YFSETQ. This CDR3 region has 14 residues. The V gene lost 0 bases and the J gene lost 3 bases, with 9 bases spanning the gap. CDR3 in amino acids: CASSLAGLDYGYTF. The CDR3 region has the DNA TGCGCCAGCAGCTTGGCCGGACTTGACTATGGCTACACCTTC.

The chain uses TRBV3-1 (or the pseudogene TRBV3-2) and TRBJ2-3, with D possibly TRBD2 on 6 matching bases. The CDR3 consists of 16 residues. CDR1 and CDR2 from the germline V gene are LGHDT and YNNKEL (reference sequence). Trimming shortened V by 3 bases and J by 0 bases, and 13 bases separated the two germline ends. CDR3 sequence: CASSHGASGSTDTQYF. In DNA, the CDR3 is TGTGCCAGCAGCCACGGGGCGAGCGGGAGCACAGATACGCAGTATTTT.

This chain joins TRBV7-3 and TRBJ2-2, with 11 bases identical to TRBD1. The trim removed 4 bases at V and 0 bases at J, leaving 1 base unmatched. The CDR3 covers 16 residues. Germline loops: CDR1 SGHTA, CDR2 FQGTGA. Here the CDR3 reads CASSWGQGANTGELFF. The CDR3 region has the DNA TGTGCCAGCAGCTGGGGACAGGGGGCGAACACCGGGGAGCTGTTTTTT.

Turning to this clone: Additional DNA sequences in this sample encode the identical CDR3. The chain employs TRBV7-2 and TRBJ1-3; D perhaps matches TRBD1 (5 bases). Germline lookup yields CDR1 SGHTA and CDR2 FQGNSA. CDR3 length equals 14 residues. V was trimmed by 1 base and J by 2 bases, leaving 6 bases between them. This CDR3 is CASSLGGAGNTIYF. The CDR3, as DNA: TGTGCCAGCAGCTTAGGGGGGGCTGGAAACACCATATATTTT.

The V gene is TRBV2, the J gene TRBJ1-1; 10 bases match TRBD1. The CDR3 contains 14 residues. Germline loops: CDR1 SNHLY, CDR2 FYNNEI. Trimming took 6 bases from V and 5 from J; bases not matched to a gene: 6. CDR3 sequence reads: CASRSGTGVTEAFF. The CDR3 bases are TGTGCCAGCAGATCCGGGACAGGGGTTACTGAAGCTTTCTTT.

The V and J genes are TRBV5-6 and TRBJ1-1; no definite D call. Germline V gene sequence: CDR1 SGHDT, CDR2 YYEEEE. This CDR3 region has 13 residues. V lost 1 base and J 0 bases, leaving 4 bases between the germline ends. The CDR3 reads CASSLTLNTEAFF. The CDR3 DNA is TGTGCCAGCAGCTTGACACTGAACACTGAAGCTTTCTTT.

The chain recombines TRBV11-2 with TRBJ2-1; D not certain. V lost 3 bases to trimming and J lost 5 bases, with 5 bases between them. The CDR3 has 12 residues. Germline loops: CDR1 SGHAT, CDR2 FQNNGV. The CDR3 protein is CASSFRDNEQFF. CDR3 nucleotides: TGTGCCAGCAGCTTCCGGGACAATGAGCAGTTCTTC.

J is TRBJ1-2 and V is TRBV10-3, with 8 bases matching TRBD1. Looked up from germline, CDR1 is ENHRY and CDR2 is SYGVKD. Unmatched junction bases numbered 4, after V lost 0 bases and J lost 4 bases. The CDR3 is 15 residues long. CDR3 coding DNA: TGTGCCATCAGTGAGTCGTTGACAGGGGCCTATGGCTACACCTTC. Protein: CAISESLTGAYGYTF.

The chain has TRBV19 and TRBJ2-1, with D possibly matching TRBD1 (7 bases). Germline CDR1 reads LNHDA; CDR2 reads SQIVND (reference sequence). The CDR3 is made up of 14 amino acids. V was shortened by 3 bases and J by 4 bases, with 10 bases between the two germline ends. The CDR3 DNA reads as TGTGCCAGTAGTATCAGGGGGGAGTACAATGAGCAGTTCTTC. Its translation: CASSIRGEYNEQFF.

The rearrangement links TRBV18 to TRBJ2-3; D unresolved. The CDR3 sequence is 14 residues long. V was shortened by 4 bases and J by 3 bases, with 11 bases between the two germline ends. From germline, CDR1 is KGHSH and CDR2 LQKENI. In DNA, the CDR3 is TGTGCCAGCTCACGCGGCCGAGGAACAGATACGCAGTATTTT. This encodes CASSRGRGTDTQYF.

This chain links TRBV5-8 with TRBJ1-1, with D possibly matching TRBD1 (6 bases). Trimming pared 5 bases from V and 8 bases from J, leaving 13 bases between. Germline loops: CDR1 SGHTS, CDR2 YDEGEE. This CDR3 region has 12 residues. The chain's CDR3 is CASSPGQQEAFF. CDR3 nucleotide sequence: TGTGCCAGCAGTCCAGGACAGCAAGAAGCTTTCTTT.

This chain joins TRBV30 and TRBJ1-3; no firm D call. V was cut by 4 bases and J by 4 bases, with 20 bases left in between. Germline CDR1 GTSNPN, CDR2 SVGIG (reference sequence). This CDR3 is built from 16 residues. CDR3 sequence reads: CAWTQLGEAGGNTIYF. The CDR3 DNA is TGTGCCTGGACCCAACTCGGGGAGGCGGGAGGAAACACCATATATTTT.

CDR3 coding DNA: TGTGCCAGCAGCTTGGGGGGAAACATTCAGTACTTC. Translating it yields CASSLGGNIQYF. The chain recombines TRBV11-2 with TRBJ2-4; D is possibly TRBD2 (6 bases). V shed 3 bases and J shed 6 bases, with 6 bases lying between them. CDR1 is SGHAT and CDR2 is FQNNGV in the germline V gene. There are 12 residues in the CDR3.

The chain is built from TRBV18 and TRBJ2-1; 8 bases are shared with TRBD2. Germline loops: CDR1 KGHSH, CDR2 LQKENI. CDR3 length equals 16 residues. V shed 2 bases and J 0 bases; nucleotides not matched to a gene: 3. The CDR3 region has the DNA TGTGCCAGCTCACCAACTAGCGGCTACTCCTACAATGAGCAGTTCTTC. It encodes CASSPTSGYSYNEQFF.

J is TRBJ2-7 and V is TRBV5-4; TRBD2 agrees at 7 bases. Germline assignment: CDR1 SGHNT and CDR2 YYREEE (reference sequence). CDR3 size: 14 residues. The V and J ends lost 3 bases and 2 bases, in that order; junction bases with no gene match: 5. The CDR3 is CASSWTRNPYEQYF. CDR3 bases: TGTGCCAGCAGCTGGACTAGAAACCCCTACGAGCAGTACTTC.

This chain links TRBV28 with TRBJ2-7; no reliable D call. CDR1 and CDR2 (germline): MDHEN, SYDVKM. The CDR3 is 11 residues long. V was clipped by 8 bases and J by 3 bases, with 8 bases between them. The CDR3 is CASGSNYEQYF. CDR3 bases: TGTGCCAGCGGCTCCAACTACGAGCAGTACTTC.